A single sample gave rise to the 30 T cell receptor beta chains below, sequenced in a study of Ad26.COV2.S vaccination and SARS-CoV-2 variants. Here immunoSEQ multiplex PCR was the method, and the copy in TCRdb shows in-frame clones only, minus some. The sample consists of about 460,000 clones, roughly 87% of them appearing once. As to treatment: some 20 received Ad26.COV2.S at low or high dose, single or two shots; about 5 received placebo; per-sample allocation not given. Day 63 after the first injection of vaccine or placebo was the sampling time. Source: peripheral blood, taken in a trial of Ad26.COV2.S vaccine versus placebo. Every receptor here comes from a person between 18 and 60 years old who received the Ad26.COV2.S COVID-19 vaccine or a placebo.

This clone occurred a few times. The rearrangement uses TRBV18 and TRBJ1-6; TRBD1 might be the D (6 bases). This CDR3 is 15 amino acids long. Per the germline V gene, CDR1 is KGHSH and CDR2 is LQKENI. Between the trimmed V and J ends, which lost 3 bases and 8 bases, there was a span of 14 bases. CDR3 nucleotide sequence: TGTGCCAGCTCACCGAACAGGGAACTATATTCACCCCTCCACTTT. Its translation: CASSPNRELYSPLHF.

A note on this clone: This specimen includes other DNA sequences encoding the same CDR3. The J gene is TRBJ2-5, the V gene TRBV5-1; no definite D call. V was clipped by 0 bases and J by 4 bases, with 4 bases between them. This CDR3 is built from 12 residues. Germline V gene lookup returns CDR1 SGHRS and CDR2 YFSETQ. The CDR3 reads CASSLAIETQYF. The CDR3 region has the DNA TGCGCCAGCAGCTTGGCGATAGAGACCCAGTACTTC. The complete variable domain, with remaining parts taken from reference TRBV5-1 and TRBJ2-5, reads KAGVTQTPRYLIKTRGQQVTLSCSPISGHRSVSWYQQTPGQGLQFLFEYFSETQRNKGNFPGRFSGRQFSNSRSEMNVSTLELGDSALYLCASSLAIETQYFGPGTRLLVL.

This clone was counted once. The V call is TRBV30, the J call TRBJ1-1; the D is unclear. The CDR3 loop spans 13 amino acids. V lost 2 bases, J lost 4 bases, and 11 bases lay in between. CDR1 and CDR2 (germline): GTSNPN, SVGIG (reference sequence). The DNA of the CDR3 is TGTGCCTGGAGTTTGATAAGAAGCACTGAAGCTTTCTTT. The encoded protein is CAWSLIRSTEAFF.

The chain employs TRBV12-3 or TRBV12-4 and TRBJ2-3; D not certain. CDR3 size: 12 residues. Trimming stripped 2 bases from V and 5 bases from J, with 5 bases between. CDR3 sequence (DNA): TGTGCCAGCAGTTTAAATAGAGATACGCAGTATTTT. It codes for CASSLNRDTQYF.

This clone was counted a single time. The CDR3 nucleotides read TGCGCCAGCAGCCAAGAGCAGGGCTCAGAGACCCAGTACTTC. This encodes CASSQEQGSETQYF. This chain uses TRBV4-1 with TRBJ2-5, with D maybe TRBD1 (5 bases). The V gene lost 0 bases and the J gene lost 4 bases, with 9 bases spanning the gap. The CDR3 covers 14 residues. Germline values: CDR1 MGHRA, CDR2 YSYEKL.

V and J are TRBV28 and TRBJ1-5, with a tentative D call TRBD1 (5 bases). The CDR3 runs to 12 residues. The V and J ends lost 10 bases and 1 base respectively, with 8 bases between them. CDR1 MDHEN and CDR2 SYDVKM come from the germline V gene. The CDR3 DNA is TGTGCCACTCGACAGAGCAATCAGCCCCAGCATTTT. This sequence encodes CATRQSNQPQHF.

V is TRBV18 and J is TRBJ1-2, with 9 bases that match TRBD1. J lost 6 bases, V lost 5 bases, and 4 bases had no gene match. CDR3 length equals 13 residues. The germline CDR1 and CDR2 sequences are KGHSH and LQKENI. CDR3 residues: CASSIQGANGYTF. Written as DNA, the CDR3 is TGTGCCAGCTCAATACAGGGGGCGAATGGCTACACCTTC. Drawing the rest from reference TRBV18 and TRBJ1-2, the complete variable domain is NAGVMQNPRHLVRRRGQEARLRCSPMKGHSHVYWYRQLPEEGLKFMVYLQKENIIDESGMPKERFSAEFPKEGPSILRIQQVVRGDSAAYFCASSIQGANGYTFGSGTRLTVV.

This chain joins TRBV11-3 and TRBJ2-1; TRBD1 aligns across 9 bases. Germline CDR1 reads SGHNT; CDR2 reads YENEEA. This CDR3 is built from 15 residues. After removal of 2 bases from V and 9 bases from J, the junction contained 8 bases not matched to a gene. CDR3 nucleotide sequence: TGTGCCAGCAGCTTATCCGGGACAGGGTGGGGTGAGCAGTTCTTC. Its protein is CASSLSGTGWGEQFF.

This chain uses TRBV6-5 with TRBJ2-7; a weak D match, TRBD1 (5 bases). CDR3 length: 15 amino acids. Trimming pared 2 bases from V and 6 bases from J, leaving 17 bases between. The germline V gene has CDR1 MNHEY and CDR2 SVGAGI. CDR3 sequence: CASSYSATVKVEQYF. CDR3 coding DNA: TGTGCCAGCAGTTACAGTGCGACAGTGAAGGTCGAGCAGTACTTC.

J is TRBJ2-1 and V is TRBV18, with D possibly TRBD2 on 5 matching bases. Trimming left V 2 bases short and J 10 bases short, with 12 bases between. Germline assignment: CDR1 KGHSH and CDR2 LQKENI. The CDR3 has 13 residues. The CDR3 protein is CASSPDWTGEQFF. CDR3 nucleotides: TGTGCCAGCTCACCAGATTGGACGGGGGAGCAGTTCTTC.

The V call is TRBV6-5, the J call TRBJ2-3, with D perhaps TRBD1 (5 bases). Trimming took off 7 bases at V and 5 bases at J, with 16 bases between the two ends. The CDR3 is 14 residues long. Germline CDR1 reads MNHEY; CDR2 reads SVGAGI. In DNA form, the CDR3 reads TGTGCCAGCATAACAGGACCCGCCCTAGATACGCAGTATTTT. Translation: CASITGPALDTQYF.

CDR3 amino acids: CASRRTSGYEQYF. The CDR3 DNA sequence: TGTGCCAGCAGAAGAACTAGCGGCTACGAGCAGTACTTC. The chain carries TRBV7-2 and TRBJ2-7, with 8 bases aligning to TRBD2. The V segment lost 6 bases and the J segment 3 bases; nucleotides outside the gene matches: 4. This CDR3 is 13 amino acids long. Germline V gene data show CDR1 as SGHTA and CDR2 as FQGNSA.

This clone has a handful of counts. This sample includes further DNA sequences coding for the same CDR3. This chain joins TRBV3-1 (or the pseudogene TRBV3-2) and TRBJ2-7; TRBD1 aligns across 8 bases. After removal of 4 bases from V and 3 bases from J, the junction contained 2 bases not matched to a gene. CDR3 length: 13 residues. Germline values: CDR1 LGHDT, CDR2 YNNKEL (reference sequence). The CDR3 bases are TGTGCCAGCAGCCGAGGACAGGGCTACGAGCAGTACTTC. Its protein product is CASSRGQGYEQYF.

This clone was recorded once. The rearrangement links TRBV4-3 to TRBJ2-7; D possibly corresponds to TRBD1 (5 bases). This CDR3 is built from 16 residues. The V gene lost 2 bases and the J gene lost 5 bases, with 19 bases spanning the gap. CDR1 is LGHNA, CDR2 YSLEER, per germline. The CDR3 loop reads CASSQRPVAGAHEQYF. The DNA of the CDR3 is TGCGCCAGCAGCCAAAGACCAGTCGCTGGGGCGCACGAGCAGTACTTC.

The rearrangement links TRBV28 to TRBJ1-1; D may be TRBD1 (5 bases). The CDR3 runs to 15 residues. Germline CDR1 MDHEN, CDR2 SYDVKM. V lost 5 bases and J lost 0, with 13 bases in between. Here the CDR3 reads CASSQTDTLNTEAFF. CDR3 nucleotides: TGTGCCAGCAGTCAAACGGACACTTTGAACACTGAAGCTTTCTTT.

The J gene is TRBJ2-1, the V gene TRBV3-1 (or the pseudogene TRBV3-2); D might be TRBD2 (5 bases). Per the germline V gene, CDR1 is LGHDT and CDR2 is YNNKEL (reference sequence). The CDR3 consists of 14 residues. Trimming stripped 4 bases from V and 3 bases from J, with 10 bases between. CDR3 in amino acids: CASSPPTNYNEQFF. CDR3 bases: TGTGCCAGCAGCCCACCGACTAACTACAATGAGCAGTTCTTC.

The chain couples TRBV11-1 to TRBJ2-3; D gene ambiguous. CDR3 size: 14 residues. V lost 1 base and J 6 bases, leaving 11 bases between the germline ends. Germline V gene sequence: CDR1 SGHAT, CDR2 FQDESV (reference sequence). The CDR3 sequence: CASSLDPGWDTQYF. In DNA, the CDR3 is TGTGCCAGCAGCTTAGATCCCGGATGGGATACGCAGTATTTT.

CDR3 sequence reads: CSVAGVSSYEQYF. The CDR3 nucleotides are TGCAGCGTGGCCGGGGTTAGCTCCTACGAGCAGTACTTC. The chain employs TRBV29-1 and TRBJ2-7, with TRBD2 as a possible D gene (5 bases). V shed 6 bases and J shed 0 bases, with 12 bases lying between them. This CDR3 has 13 amino acids. Germline lookup yields CDR1 SQVTM and CDR2 ANQGSEA.

The chain joins TRBV18 to TRBJ2-1; D is ambiguous. V was pared by 3 bases and J by 0 bases, with 15 bases between. The CDR3 extends over 17 amino acids. CDR1 is KGHSH and CDR2 is LQKENI in the germline V gene. CDR3 in DNA: TGTGCCAGCTCACCCTTGCTCGACCGGAGCTCCTACAATGAGCAGTTCTTC. Translation: CASSPLLDRSSYNEQFF.

J is TRBJ1-5 and V is TRBV28; TRBD1 is a possible D gene (5 bases). The CDR3 is 15 residues long. Germline V gene sequence: CDR1 MDHEN, CDR2 SYDVKM. Trimming removed 6 bases from V and 5 bases from J, with 17 bases in between. CDR3 amino acids: CASSRGSLTHQPQHF. DNA for the CDR3: TGTGCCAGCAGCCGGGGGTCGTTAACTCATCAGCCCCAGCATTTT. Based on the CDR3 plus reference TRBV28 and TRBJ1-5, the full variable domain is DVKVTQSSRYLVKRTGEKVFLECVQDMDHENMFWYRQDPGLGLRLIYFSYDVKMKEKGDIPEGYSVSREKKERFSLILESASTNQTSMYLCASSRGSLTHQPQHFGDGTRLSIL.

The chain joins TRBV7-3 to TRBJ2-2, with 7 positions matching TRBD2. V was pared by 3 bases and J by 4 bases, with 2 bases of the junction left unmatched. Germline CDR1 reads SGHTA; CDR2 reads FQGTGA. The CDR3 is made up of 14 amino acids. CDR3 bases: TGTGCCAGCAGCTTTGGCGGGAGCACCGGGGAGCTGTTTTTT. Protein: CASSFGGSTGELFF.

J is TRBJ2-2 and V is TRBV28; 7 bases map to TRBD1. V lost 5 bases, J lost 6 bases, and 9 bases stayed unmatched. The germline V gene encodes CDR1 MDHEN and CDR2 SYDVKM. The CDR3 sequence is 15 residues long. CDR3 sequence reads: CASSPGTVGSGELFF. The CDR3 DNA sequence: TGTGCCAGCAGTCCCGGGACAGTGGGTTCCGGGGAGCTGTTTTTT.

The J gene is TRBJ1-4, the V gene TRBV6-5; D is uncertain. Germline V lookup: CDR1 MNHEY, CDR2 SVGAGI. This CDR3 has 16 amino acids. V dropped 0 bases and J dropped 0 bases, with 8 bases sitting between them. The CDR3 loop is CASSYSTSTTNEKLFF. CDR3 DNA sequence: TGTGCCAGCAGTTACTCGACGTCCACAACTAATGAAAAACTGTTTTTT.

The chain carries TRBV7-9 and TRBJ2-2; 10 bases map to TRBD1. The CDR3 contains 15 residues. Germline V CDR1 and CDR2: SEHNR, FQNEAQ (reference sequence). V lost 5 bases, J lost 6 bases, and 6 bases stayed unmatched. CDR3 DNA sequence: TGTGCCAGCAGCACCGGGACAGGGGTCGCCGGGGAGCTGTTTTTT. This encodes CASSTGTGVAGELFF.

The chain recombines TRBV6-5 with TRBJ2-7; 8 bases match TRBD1. Trimming took 5 bases from V and 4 from J; bases not matched to a gene: 10. The CDR3 is 15 amino acids. From germline, CDR1 is MNHEY and CDR2 SVGAGI. CDR3 DNA sequence: TGTGCCAGCAGTCGCTTGGGGACAGGTGCTTACGAGCAGTACTTC. This gives the protein CASSRLGTGAYEQYF.

The rearrangement uses TRBV6-5 and TRBJ2-7; D may match TRBD1 or TRBD2 (6 bases each). Per the germline V gene, CDR1 is MNHEY and CDR2 is SVGAGI. The CDR3 is 14 residues long. Trimming stripped 7 bases from V and 7 bases from J, with 20 bases between. CDR3 coding DNA: TGTGCCAGCATCCGGGGGCAGGGGTCGCGGGAGCAGTACTTC. This sequence encodes CASIRGQGSREQYF.

The rearrangement links TRBV7-9 to TRBJ1-2; D is possibly TRBD1 (5 bases). This CDR3 contains 13 residues. The germline V and J ends were trimmed by 8 bases and 7 bases, with 17 bases remaining between them. CDR1 is SEHNR and CDR2 is FQNEAQ in the germline V gene (reference sequence). In nucleotides, the CDR3 is TGTGCCAGCCATTACGTACAGGAGGGTGGCTACACCTTC. Its translation is CASHYVQEGGYTF.

The rearrangement uses TRBV5-1 and TRBJ2-2, with 7 positions matching TRBD1. Germline CDR1 is SGHRS and CDR2 is YFSETQ. V dropped 0 bases and J dropped 0; count of bases not matched to a gene: 2. This CDR3 region has 16 residues. CDR3 sequence: CASSLGGGANTGELFF. For the CDR3, the DNA is TGCGCCAGCAGCTTGGGAGGGGGCGCGAACACCGGGGAGCTGTTTTTT.

V is TRBV5-1 and J is TRBJ1-1, with D hard to call. This CDR3 spans 13 amino acids. V lost 0 bases and J 6 bases, leaving 9 bases between the germline ends. Per the germline V gene, CDR1 is SGHRS and CDR2 is YFSETQ. The CDR3 is CASSLDARPEAFF. The CDR3 DNA reads TGCGCCAGCAGCTTGGATGCGCGCCCTGAAGCTTTCTTT.

This clone occurred once. The J gene is TRBJ2-1, the V gene TRBV18, with 7 bases aligning to TRBD1. The ends lost 4 bases at V and 12 bases at J; junction bases unmatched: 9. Germline CDR1 and CDR2: KGHSH and LQKENI. This CDR3 is built from 13 residues. CDR3 sequence: CASSRGQTDAQFF. As DNA, the CDR3 is TGTGCCAGCTCACGGGGACAGACGGACGCGCAGTTCTTC. Full variable domain (rest looked up from reference TRBV18 and TRBJ2-1): NAGVMQNPRHLVRRRGQEARLRCSPMKGHSHVYWYRQLPEEGLKFMVYLQKENIIDESGMPKERFSAEFPKEGPSILRIQQVVRGDSAAYFCASSRGQTDAQFFGPGTRLTVL.